The T cell receptor (beta chain) under discussion was sequenced for a study of control samples from healthy donors and cancer patients. Measured with immunoSEQ multiplex PCR; TCRdb has only the in-frame clones, and not every one. The sample consists of around 180,000 clones, 70% to 90% of them appearing once. CDR3 size: 15 residues. The V and J ends lost 4 bases and 3 bases respectively, with 14 bases between them. Per germline, CDR1 SGHRS and CDR2 YFSETQ. Sequenced input: blood. The receptor was isolated from a woman aged 25 to 39 in good health. This chain joins TRBV5-1 and TRBJ1-5, with a tentative D call TRBD1 (5 bases). CDR3 residues: CASSPGDRDNQPQHF. Written as DNA, the CDR3 is TGCGCCAGCAGCCCGGGGGACCGAGACAATCAGCCCCAGCATTTT.